This TCR beta chain comes out of a study of TIL therapy for anti-PD-1-resistant metastatic lung cancer (dated by TCRdb to the early 2020s). About the full investigation: A median age of approximately 55 years (range about 38-75) and a median tumor PD-L1 proportion score of roughly 5.4% were recorded among enrolled patients. Most of the cohort had lung adenocarcinoma, including a few EGFR-mutant tumors and two ALK-rearranged tumors, and half of the patients were either current or former smokers. A median non-synonymous tumor mutation burden of about 1.5 mutations per megabase was determined across the cohort by whole-exome sequencing. T cell receptor beta sequencing of tumor and peripheral blood served to follow clonotypes across the tumor, the expanded TIL product, and serial blood samples. What the work shows at the level of the full study, not this receptor alone: The study protocol defined all tumor marker inferences as exploratory. Higher clonality and lower diversity were observed in expanded TIL cultures than in baseline intratumoral T cells (median clonality around 6% vs 30%, p < 0.0001). Clonal turnover during TIL culture was high, and many clones enriched in the product were not detected in the baseline tumor, suggesting clonal contraction instead of faithful expansion. The cohort was highly selected, with more treatment-naive, never-smoker and oncogene-addicted patients than typical, limiting generalizability.

A remark on this clone: What this receptor recognizes is not known. The sample holds no much larger clone one base away, and base qualities are not on file.

TCR beta CDR3 regions were amplified from genomic DNA with the immunoSEQ v3 hsTCRB kit using bias-controlled multiplex PCR. An Illumina NextSeq 500 was used to sequence the TCR libraries, reaching around 2.1 million read pairs at survey level or roughly 5-6.5 million at deep level. On the authors' methods: Clonality was reported by immunoSEQ Analyzer software, which also assigned V, D and J genes and filtered out non-productive sequences. Repertoires were compared by productive Simpson clonality and by the Morisita overlap index of productive TRB rearrangements between infused TIL and blood. Here the immuneACCESS table is served through TCRdb, limited to in-frame sequences with V and J called. Missing clones are a known gap in these copies; in checked studies unresolved V genes cover under half, and the rest lacks a known reason. The DNA gave D and trimming, while V, J and clone size come from that table. The sample table holds roughly 28,000 clones, of which approximately 57% were seen once. The ten largest account for 15% to 20% of the sample.

V loses 2 bases at its end and J loses 3 bases; junction bases beyond the gene matches: 3. The germline V gene encodes CDR1 SGHVS and CDR2 FNYEAQ. The CDR3 holds 15 amino acids from the cysteine to the phenylalanine. Of all the DNA, just the CDR3 is kept, 45 bases in frame from base 1. The time point label, as the study defines it: pre-treatment sample, taken before nivolumab and TIL therapy. The baseline tumor samples, taken from the same resection that was used to grow TIL, were excised metastases, most often pleural nodules or supraclavicular lymph nodes. Tumors were collected before any PD-1/PD-L1 blockade, after which patients were given nivolumab, and patients who progressed were given lymphodepletion, an infusion of expanded TIL and IL-2. Between October 2017 and early 2020, a dual-center phase I trial enrolled adults who had stage 4 NSCLC. The samples were drawn from an open-label, single-arm phase I trial testing tumor-infiltrating lymphocyte therapy combined with nivolumab in advanced non-small cell lung cancer. Portions of each resected tumor were snap-frozen in liquid nitrogen and stored at -80 °C. Tumor regions of interest were selected on H&E sections using laser-capture macrodissection, ground into about 15 mg aliquots, and extracted using Qiagen Allprep kits.

The source was tumor tissue, collected at baseline. The rearrangement combines TRBV7-6 with TRBJ2-3; 9 junctional bases match TRBD2. This receptor was obtained from a woman aged 30 to 85 with non-small cell lung cancer. The DNA reads as follows: TGTGCCAGCAGCTTAACGGCGGGAGGGACAGATACGCAGTATTTT. Its product reads: CASSLTAGGTDTQYF. The variable domain in full, with residues beyond the CDR3 obtained from the reference TRBV7-6 and TRBJ2-3 genes, is GAGVSQSPRYKVTKRGQDVALRCDPISGHVSLYWYRQALGQGPEFLTYFNYEAQQDKSGLPNDRFSAERPEGSISTLTIQRTEQRDSAMYRCASSLTAGGTDTQYFGPGTRLTVL.